This T cell receptor beta chain was sequenced for a study of T cell responses to AZD1222 COVID-19 vaccine (dated by TCRdb to 2020 to 2023). About the study as a whole: A total of 230 to 250 trial participants underwent TCR sequencing, of whom 207 received two doses of AZD1222 and 26 received two doses of the MenACWY control vaccine. Trial participants were enrolled by age into 18-55, 56-69 and 70-plus year subgroups, with approximately 150, 28 and 58 TCR-sequenced participants respectively.

What the research found in general, with its limitations: Participants were mostly white British, with more females than males. The authors suggested clonal diversity may have been underestimated. Spike-specific TCR breadth and depth rose significantly after two AZD1222 doses compared with day 0 and with MenACWY recipients. Epitopes outside the regions mutated in the B.1.351 and B.1.1.7 variants were reportedly recognized by nearly half of the unique spike-specific TCRs. Conclusions about previously exposed vaccinees were limited because only 5 or 6 AZD1222 recipients were SARS-CoV-2 seropositive at baseline. CD4 TCRs associated with the vaccine covered the entire spike protein, and the dominant responses were in regions 160-218 and 743-854. In the small 56-69-year group, the increase in depth fell short of significance, most likely because of low power. Because no samples from the day 14 peak response were available, repertoires could be characterized only after the peak T cell response.

This clone was observed once. Its antigen is unknown. The record has no base qualities; no much larger clone is one base away. Compared with germline, V lacks 2 bases and J lacks 6 bases; bases without a gene match: 15. The CDR3 starts with the cysteine, ends with the phenylalanine, and has 18 residues. Only CDR3 DNA remains: 54 bases, in frame from the first base. From the germline V gene, CDR1 is SGHTA and CDR2 is FQGNSA. The sample's time point label, decoded: about 28 days (+/-7) after the second vaccine dose. AZD1222 recipients whose second dose came at about 4 weeks and those whose second dose came at about 12 weeks were combined into one group, since spike-specific TCR depth and breadth did not differ between the two schedules. Vaccinee samples were obtained from the UK trials COV001 and COV002, which included a single-blind randomized controlled phase 2/3 trial of AZD1222 (ChAdOx1 nCoV-19) in healthy adults. Trial participant PBMC samples were collected at day 0 and day 28 after the second dose for TCRbeta chain sequencing.

The CDR3 regions of human TCRbeta chains were analyzed by immunosequencing. The authors' pipeline ran thus. Repertoire TCRs were checked for matches against a reference library of SARS-CoV-2-specific TCRs that had been generated using the MIRA antigen-specificity platform. Breadth was defined as the fraction of unique TCRs that were SARS-CoV-2-associated, and depth was defined as the fraction of total T cells that were SARS-CoV-2-associated. Using the MIRA data, every spike-specific TCR was mapped to the spike region that the TCR reacted to and assigned to either a CD4 or a CD8 class. Log10-transformed breadth and depth values were compared by one-way ANOVA with Sidak's multiple comparisons tests. As stored in TCRdb, this immuneACCESS dataset retains in-frame rearrangements with V and J assigned. A fraction of the clones does not appear; measured against another copy, unresolved V genes explain less than half of the discrepancy, and the remainder lacks a known reason. The D gene and trimming were derived from the DNA, and the V and J assignments and clone size from that table. Counted in this sample were 85,000 or so clones; roughly 84% of them appeared once. Of the sample, 5.6% falls within the top ten clones.

Recombination connected TRBV7-2 to TRBJ2-2; 7 bases in between match TRBD1. Sequenced material: peripheral blood, taken 28 days after the second AZD1222 dose. This receptor was identified in an adult who received the AZD1222 COVID-19 vaccine. The DNA reads TGTGCCAGCAGCTTAAGGCCTACCGGCGAACAGGGGTCCGGGGAGCTGTTTTTT. Its protein is CASSLRPTGEQGSGELFF.